This T cell receptor (beta chain) derives from a study of metastatic and nonmetastatic thyroid tumors. Background on the study: Comparison of repertoires was carried out across blood and tumor or nodule tissue from malignant and benign thyroid patients.

Original processing methods: A classifier for distant metastasis in papillary thyroid cancer was constructed using CDR3 differences observed across clinicopathological groups. TCRdb re-called clones via MiXCR from the PCR reads. The V and J calls follow TCRdb's processing rather than the paper's. Here the sample spans roughly 35,000 clones, around 15% being singletons. This clone has a count of ten or more. Its target is not known. Before thyroid surgery, none of the patients had received any treatment. Whole-study findings and limits: Benign nodules reportedly had significantly lower TCR beta diversity than malignant thyroid tumors in blood and tumor.

The CDR3 covers 19 residues. Deletions cut 8 bases from V and 1 base from J, with 28 bases between. Per germline, CDR1 MRHNA and CDR2 SNTAGT. The clonotype originates from a female donor with papillary thyroid cancer or a benign thyroid nodule (not recorded which). Some clones in this sample may be carry-over from other donors' samples. The rearrangement uses TRBV6-4 and TRBJ2-3; D possibly uses TRBD1 or TRBD2 (5 bases each). Material: blood. The CDR3, as DNA: TGTGCCAGCTTTCATCCGGGGACCAGCAAAGGAAACCGCACAGATACGCAGTATTTT. Its protein is CASFHPGTSKGNRTDTQYF.